The T cell receptor beta chain under discussion was sequenced for a study of cytomegalovirus exposure and HLA in healthy donors. Study-level information: Researchers found that about four fifths of over 350 genotyped donors fell within the Caucasian-associated ancestry cluster. Findings and limits, study-wide: With high specificity and sensitivity, the classifier reportedly diagnosed cytomegalovirus status. There was a cluster of highly shared sequence variants that was likely a sequencing artifact.

Regarding this clone: Its antigen remains unidentified.

PCR primers comprised 60 Vbeta and 13 Jbeta primers. Libraries were prepared by immunoSEQ multiplex PCR; TCRdb keeps only in-frame clonotypes and omits some of them. This sample has around 130,000 clones; approximately 84% occur once, and the top ten carry about 1.8%. Participants comprised healthy donors of bone marrow. The clonotype originates from a woman aged 35 to 49 in good health and CMV-seronegative. The sequencing input was PBMCs.

The CDR3 protein is CASSLYGGSGSGTDTQYF. In DNA form, the CDR3 reads TGTGCCAGCAGTTTATATGGGGGCAGCGGGAGCGGCACAGATACGCAGTATTTT. The chain employs TRBV27 and TRBJ2-3; 8 bases are a match to TRBD2. CDR1 and CDR2 (germline): MNHEY, SMNVEV (reference sequence). V was clipped by 1 base and J by 1 base; unmatched bases: 10. The CDR3 runs 18 residues.